This TCR beta chain appears in the sequencing data of a study of T cells in Graves' hyperthyroidism and ophthalmopathy. Overall study results and limits: A model using 13 V-J features told ophthalmopathy apart from stable hyperthyroidism.

Germline CDR1 LNHDA, CDR2 SQIVND (reference sequence). V was pared by 7 bases and J by 5 bases, with 17 bases between. This CDR3 is 14 amino acids long. TCR beta CDR3 sequences were amplified from RNA transcripts. The HTBI primer set was used in a first-round RT-PCR of the TCR CDR3. Via MiXCR, TCRdb re-called the multiplex PCR reads, giving one row per CDR3 protein. Of roughly 180,000 distinct CDR3 sequences listed, approximately 15% are singletons. Hyperthyroidism patients were newly diagnosed, had disease duration under 2 months, and were aged 18 to 65 years. Together with thyroid ultrasound, orbital computed tomography, serum thyroxine and TRAb, clinical symptoms were used for diagnoses. PBMCs were sourced from more than 7.5 ml fresh peripheral blood. There are many counts of this clonotype. Its antigen remains unidentified.

The rearrangement links TRBV19 to TRBJ1-2; D gene ambiguous. The sample consisted of blood. This sequence was found in a woman aged 50 to 60 with Graves' hyperthyroidism. CDR3 nucleotides: TGTGCCAGTACCCCGTGGGCCGGGAGGTATGGCTACACCTTC. Amino acid sequence: CASTPWAGRYGYTF. Filled out from reference TRBV19 and TRBJ1-2, the complete variable domain reads DGGITQSPKYLFRKEGQNVTLSCEQNLNHDAMYWYRQDPGQGLRLIYYSQIVNDFQKGDIAEGYSVSREKKESFPLTVTSAQKNPTAFYLCASTPWAGRYGYTFGSGTRLTVV.